Following are 5 T cell receptor beta chains from one sample sequenced in a study of blood T cell repertoires in COVID-19. Profiling relied on immunoSEQ multiplex PCR, and the TCRdb table lists in-frame clones only, not all of them. The sample yields some 100,000 clones, approximately 85% seen once. Sequencing input: peripheral blood. The receptors were gathered from a human donor in a cohort sampled during active COVID-19.

The chain employs TRBV6-5 and TRBJ2-3; 9 bases map to TRBD1. Germline assignment: CDR1 MNHEY and CDR2 SVGAGI. CDR3 length: 14 residues. The V segment lost 4 bases and the J segment 3 bases; nucleotides outside the gene matches: 2. The CDR3 protein is CASSLDRGTDTQYF. The CDR3 DNA sequence: TGTGCCAGCAGTTTGGACAGGGGTACAGATACGCAGTATTTT.

This clone was found once. V usage is TRBV3-1 (or the pseudogene TRBV3-2) and J usage is TRBJ2-7; possibly TRBD1 for D (5 bases). Germline loops: CDR1 LGHDT, CDR2 YNNKEL (reference sequence). The CDR3 has 17 residues. V dropped 3 bases and J dropped 5 bases, with 23 bases sitting between them. CDR3 nucleotides: TGTGCCAGCAGCCAGCGCTCCGATTACAGGACGGTACACGAGCAGTACTTC. This encodes CASSQRSDYRTVHEQYF.

The V and J genes are TRBV27 and TRBJ2-5; TRBD1 aligns across 9 bases. Germline CDR1 reads MNHEY; CDR2 reads SMNVEV (reference sequence). The CDR3 is made up of 15 amino acids. After removal of 4 bases from V and 4 bases from J, the junction contained 7 bases not matched to a gene. CDR3: CASSSVNRGRETQYF. CDR3 nucleotide sequence: TGTGCCAGCAGTTCCGTTAACAGGGGGCGAGAGACCCAGTACTTC.

The V gene is TRBV27, the J gene TRBJ2-6, with 8 positions matching TRBD1. Trimming cost V 3 bases and J 2 bases; bases outside gene matches: 9. Germline V gives CDR1 MNHEY, CDR2 SMNVEV (reference sequence). CDR3 length: 18 residues. The CDR3, as DNA: TGTGCCAGCAGTTTGATAGGACAGGGTGTAGCTGGGGCCAACGTCCTGACTTTC. Translation: CASSLIGQGVAGANVLTF.

V gene TRBV3-1 (or the pseudogene TRBV3-2) combines with J gene TRBJ2-5; TRBD2 might be the D (7 bases). Germline V gene lookup returns CDR1 LGHDT and CDR2 YNNKEL (reference sequence). The CDR3 consists of 17 residues. V was shortened by 0 bases and J by 1 base, with 15 bases between the two germline ends. The CDR3 DNA follows: TGTGCCAGCAGCCAAGAAGGGGGACTAACCCTCCAAGAGACCCAGTACTTC. The encoded protein is CASSQEGGLTLQETQYF.